The source of this T cell receptor (beta chain) is a study of T cell changes during pregnancy in multiple sclerosis. Sequenced by immunoSEQ multiplex PCR; TCRdb stores in-frame clones only, minus some. The profile shows about 110,000 clones, 91% of them singletons. This clone was recorded only once. The sequenced sample was peripheral blood, obtained before pregnancy. The TCR originated in a female donor with multiple sclerosis, enrolled in a pregnancy study.

The CDR3 sequence is CASTSMVAGDSYNEQFF. CDR3 in DNA: TGTGCCAGTACCTCCATGGTGGCGGGTGACTCCTACAATGAGCAGTTCTTC. V is TRBV19 and J is TRBJ2-1, with D maybe TRBD2 (5 bases). The germline CDR1 and CDR2 sequences are LNHDA and SQIVND (reference sequence). The CDR3 spans 17 residues. With 7 bases removed from V and 0 bases from J, the gap between germline ends came to 19 bases.